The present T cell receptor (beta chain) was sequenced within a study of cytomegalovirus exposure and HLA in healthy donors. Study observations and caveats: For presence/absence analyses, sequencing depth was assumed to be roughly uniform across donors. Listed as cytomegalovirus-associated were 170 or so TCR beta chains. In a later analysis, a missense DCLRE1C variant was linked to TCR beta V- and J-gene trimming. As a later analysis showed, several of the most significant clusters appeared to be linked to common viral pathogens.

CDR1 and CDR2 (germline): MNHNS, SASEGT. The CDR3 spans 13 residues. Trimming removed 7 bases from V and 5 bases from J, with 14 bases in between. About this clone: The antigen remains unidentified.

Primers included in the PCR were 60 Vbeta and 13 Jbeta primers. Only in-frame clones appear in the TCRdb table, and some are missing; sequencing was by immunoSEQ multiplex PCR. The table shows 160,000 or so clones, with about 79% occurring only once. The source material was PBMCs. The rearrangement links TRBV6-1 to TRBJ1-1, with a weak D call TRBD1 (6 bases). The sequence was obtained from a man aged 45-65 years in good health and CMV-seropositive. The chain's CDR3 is CASTLDSRTEAFF. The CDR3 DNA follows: TGTGCCAGCACTCTGGACAGTAGGACTGAAGCTTTCTTT.